This T cell receptor (beta chain) originates from a study of blood T cell repertoires in COVID-19. Study summary: Researchers got acute and convalescent COVID-19 samples from the United States, Italy and Spain. The cDNA or gDNA used as material had been derived from T cells, B-cell-depleted T cells, or PBMCs.

This clone came up once. Participant ages covered roughly 18 to 89 years across around 22 US areas. Participants' reported clinical history set cohort assignment. Using immunoSEQ multiplex PCR, the repertoire was profiled, and TCRdb retains in-frame clones only, with some absent. The sample holds under 300,000 clones, about nine tenths seen once. Per germline, CDR1 SGHTA and CDR2 FQGNSA. The CDR3 has 15 residues. V gave up 6 bases and J gave up 5 bases; unmatched junction bases: 6. The chain uses TRBV7-2 and TRBJ2-5; 13 positions match TRBD2. This TCR was sampled from a woman aged 25 to 39 with acute COVID-19. Sequenced material: PBMCs or T cells enriched from blood (not recorded which). CDR3 protein: CASRRLAGGRETQYF. The DNA for the CDR3 is TGTGCCAGCAGAAGACTAGCGGGAGGCAGGGAGACCCAGTACTTC.